This T cell receptor beta chain is drawn from a study of T cell responses to AZD1222 COVID-19 vaccine. There are 16 residues in the CDR3. The V end lost 2 bases, the J end lost 5 bases, and 16 bases lay between the germline ends. Looked up from germline, CDR1 is MDHEN and CDR2 is SYDVKM. Libraries were prepared by immunoSEQ multiplex PCR; TCRdb keeps only in-frame clonotypes and omits some of them. Of about 130,000 clones in the sample, 85% to 95% were seen once. Study outcomes and limitations: In all cases, repertoires were sampled only after the peak T cell response. Clonal diversity was possibly underestimated, and the donors were mostly white British, with more females. Vaccination with two AZD1222 doses was followed by a rise in Spike-specific TCR breadth and depth.

Concerning this clone itself: The antigen remains unidentified.

Sequences were derived from peripheral blood, sampled on day 0 of AZD1222 vaccination. This chain uses TRBV28 with TRBJ2-4; D is unresolved. The source of this sequence is an adult in good health. The CDR3 is CASSLNALAVENIQYF. The CDR3 DNA reads TGTGCCAGCAGTTTAAACGCTTTGGCGGTCGAAAACATTCAGTACTTC. Based on the CDR3 plus reference TRBV28 and TRBJ2-4, the full variable domain is DVKVTQSSRYLVKRTGEKVFLECVQDMDHENMFWYRQDPGLGLRLIYFSYDVKMKEKGDIPEGYSVSREKKERFSLILESASTNQTSMYLCASSLNALAVENIQYFGAGTRLSVL.